Below, 32 T cell receptor beta chains from the same sample are listed, as sequenced in a study of CD4 and CD8 cells across lung adenocarcinoma regions. TCRdb used MiXCR to reprocess the PCR reads, holding one entry per CDR3 protein. The data show tens of thousands of distinct CDR3 sequences, over 40% seen once. The sequenced sample consisted of CD4+ T cells from the center of a lung tumor. These receptors were obtained from a male donor with lung adenocarcinoma. The CD4 and CD8 labels of this study may be unreliable.

The sample holds a few counts of this clonotype. The chain has TRBV6-1 and TRBJ2-3, with D maybe TRBD1 (5 bases). The germline V gene has CDR1 MNHNS and CDR2 SASEGT. CDR3 length equals 15 residues. V lost 6 bases, J lost 1 base, and 14 bases lay in between. CDR3 sequence: CASRPNRQRTDTQYF. The CDR3 DNA follows: TGTGCCAGCAGGCCTAATAGACAGCGCACAGATACGCAGTATTTT.

This rearrangement joins TRBV6-5 to TRBJ2-4; D remains ambiguous. The CDR3 consists of 14 residues. The germline V gene has CDR1 MNHEY and CDR2 SVGAGI. The V end lost 4 bases, the J end lost 12 bases, and 19 bases lay between the germline ends. The CDR3 coding sequence is TGTGCCAGCAGTTTCCAGGAATCCAAAAATACTCAGTACTTC. Protein product: CASSFQESKNTQYF.

The rearrangement joins TRBV27 to TRBJ2-5, with D perhaps TRBD1 or TRBD2 (5 bases each). CDR3 size: 17 residues. Germline CDR1 reads MNHEY; CDR2 reads SMNVEV (reference sequence). V gave up 5 bases and J gave up 4 bases, with 23 bases separating them. This chain's CDR3 is CASSPGRGAPGTETQYF. The CDR3 DNA reads as TGTGCCAGCAGTCCGGGCCGAGGGGCCCCTGGGACAGAGACCCAGTACTTC.

This clonotype was detected many times. This chain joins TRBV25-1 and TRBJ2-7; TRBD1 is a possible D gene (6 bases). CDR3 size: 14 residues. The V end lost 9 bases, the J end lost 5 bases, and 20 bases lay between the germline ends. Germline CDR1 MGHDK, CDR2 SYGVNS. The chain's CDR3 is CASYYYRTVNEQYF. DNA of the CDR3: TGTGCCAGTTACTACTACAGGACAGTGAACGAGCAGTACTTC.

The J gene is TRBJ2-1, the V gene TRBV10-1, with a weak D call TRBD2 (5 bases). The end of the DNA is better explained by TRBJ2-7, so the J call may be wrong. The CDR3 consists of 13 residues. CDR1 is WNHNN and CDR2 is SYGVQD in the germline V gene (reference sequence). CDR3 nucleotide sequence: TGCGCCAGCCGGCGGAGAGGACTGTACGAGCAGTACTTC. As protein: CASRRRGLYEQYF.

By share, this clonotype counts as medium-sized. The chain employs TRBV10-1 and TRBJ2-2; D unresolved. This CDR3 has 15 residues. Germline V gene sequence: CDR1 WNHNN, CDR2 SYGVQD (reference sequence). Trimming took 5 bases from V and 5 from J, leaving 15 bases between them. This CDR3 reads CASSPLADQTGELFF. The CDR3 DNA reads as TGCGCCAGCAGTCCTTTGGCGGATCAAACCGGGGAGCTGTTTTTT.

This clonotype has more than one count but fewer than ten. Germline and junction disagree at one end, which may indicate a read error. This rearrangement joins TRBV7-7 to TRBJ2-2; D gene unclear. Germline V CDR1 and CDR2: SSHAT, FNYEAQ (reference sequence). This CDR3 is built from 13 residues. This CDR3 reads CASSSLHTGELFF. Here the CDR3 DNA reads TGTGCTAGCAGCTCCTTACACACCGGGGAGCTGTTTTTT.

This clonotype was found many times. V and J are TRBV6-1 and TRBJ2-2; TRBD2 is a possible D gene (5 bases). This CDR3 comprises 16 residues. V gave up 0 bases and J gave up 5 bases, with 13 bases separating them. Germline CDR1 MNHNS, CDR2 SASEGT. The CDR3 sequence: CASSEAADWVTGELFF. CDR3 nucleotide sequence: TGTGCCAGCAGTGAAGCGGCGGACTGGGTAACCGGGGAGCTGTTTTTT.

There are many counts of this clonotype. This chain connects TRBV12-3 or TRBV12-4 to TRBJ2-1; TRBD2 is a possible D gene (7 bases). The tail of the sequence fits TRBJ2-5 better, so the J call may be wrong. There are 15 residues in the CDR3. The CDR3 nucleotides are TGTGCCAGCAGTTTTGGGGCGGGGGCATCGGAGACCCAGTACTTC. Amino acid sequence: CASSFGAGASETQYF.

The rearrangement uses TRBV6-2 or TRBV6-3 and TRBJ2-1, with TRBD1 identical over 8 bases. The trim removed 0 bases at V and 6 bases at J, leaving 13 bases unmatched. The germline CDR1 and CDR2 sequences are MNHEY and SVGEGT. The CDR3 length is 18 residues. CDR3 in amino acids: CASSYSIIGQGPFNEQFF. The CDR3 coding sequence is TGTGCCAGCAGTTACTCAATTATTGGACAGGGCCCCTTCAATGAGCAGTTCTTC.

With respect to this clonotype: The junction departs from the called germline gene at one end, perhaps through a read error. The chain carries TRBV27 and TRBJ2-3, with D possibly being TRBD1 (7 bases). The length of the CDR3 is 14 residues. The germline V gene encodes CDR1 MNHEY and CDR2 SMNVEV (reference sequence). CDR3 sequence (DNA): TGTGGCAGCAGGGGGACGGGAGCCACAGACACGCAGTACTTT. Protein: CGSRGTGATDTQYF.

This clonotype was picked up many times. The chain couples TRBV28 to TRBJ2-6, with D possibly being TRBD1 (5 bases). The length of the CDR3 is 16 residues. Germline-derived CDR1 and CDR2 are MDHEN and SYDVKM. The V gene lost 6 bases and the J gene lost 0 bases, with 12 bases spanning the gap. Written as DNA, the CDR3 is TGTGCCAGCAGCTGGGGCGAGTCCTCTGGGGCCAACGTCCTGACTTTC. This encodes CASSWGESSGANVLTF.

This chain uses TRBV27 with TRBJ2-5; possible D gene TRBD2, 7 bases. The CDR3 is made up of 17 amino acids. In germline, CDR1 is MNHEY, CDR2 SMNVEV (reference sequence). Trimming took 8 bases from V and 3 from J, leaving 25 bases between them. CDR3 nucleotide sequence: TGTGCCAGCGGAGCGGGGCCCGGGGGCCGTGCCAAAGAGACCCAGTACTTC. The encoded protein is CASGAGPGGRAKETQYF.

The CDR3 DNA reads TGTGCCAGCAGCAAAGGGCGAGATTCAGGGAGGGCCGGGGAGCTGTTTTTT. It is translated as CASSKGRDSGRAGELFF. The rearrangement uses TRBV9 and TRBJ2-2; 7 nucleotides match TRBD2. Trimming at V came to 4 bases and at J to 6 bases, leaving 15 bases not matched to a gene. Germline V gene data show CDR1 as SGDLS and CDR2 as YYNGEE. CDR3 size: 17 residues. The full variable domain, its missing parts supplied by reference TRBV9 and TRBJ2-2, is DSGVTQTPKHLITATGQRVTLRCSPRSGDLSVYWYQQSLDQGLQFLIQYYNGEERAKGNILERFSAQQFPDLHSELNLSSLELGDSALYFCASSKGRDSGRAGELFFGEGSRLTVL.

This clonotype was detected only once. The chain recombines TRBV7-2 with TRBJ1-2, with D uncertain. Trimming left V 3 bases short and J 2 bases short, with 10 bases between. Germline V gene sequence: CDR1 SGHTA, CDR2 FQGNSA. CDR3 length: 14 amino acids. CDR3 nucleotide sequence: TGTGCCAGCAGCTTGAAAGGGCTGAACTATGGCTACACCTTC. It is translated as CASSLKGLNYGYTF.

The table lists this clonotype with many counts. The chain carries TRBV6-5 and TRBJ2-1; 8 bases are shared with TRBD1. Germline V lookup: CDR1 MNHEY, CDR2 SVGAGI. The CDR3 contains 19 residues. The V gene end was trimmed by 2 bases and the J gene end by 4 bases; junction bases not matched to a gene: 16. CDR3 nucleotide sequence: TGTGCCAGCAGTTACCACAGGGGGAGTTCAAAGGGGAATTACAATGAGCAGTTCTTC. It encodes CASSYHRGSSKGNYNEQFF.

Concerning this clonotype: One junction end disagrees with the germline gene, perhaps due to a read error. V usage is TRBV6-1 and J usage is TRBJ2-2; D not resolved. Per germline, CDR1 MNHNS and CDR2 SASEGT. This CDR3 region has 15 residues. The CDR3 loop is CVRSLQAVIPDALYF. The DNA of the CDR3 is TGTGTCAGGAGCCTCCAGGCCGTGATTCCCGATGCGCTGTATTTT.

This clonotype was found many times. V and J are TRBV6-1 and TRBJ1-4; possible D gene TRBD1, 6 bases. Germline V gives CDR1 MNHNS, CDR2 SASEGT. This CDR3 region has 16 residues. V lost 4 bases to trimming and J lost 4 bases, with 16 bases between them. CDR3 nucleotides: TGTGCCAGCAGTGGCATCCGGGACACTCGTAATGAAAAACTGTTTTTT. Translating gives CASSGIRDTRNEKLFF.

In regard to this clonotype: This CDR3 is missing its conserved last phenylalanine or tryptophan, likely due to a read error. The DNA is left out, because the CDR3 cannot be placed on it with certainty; the CDR3 is given as TCRdb lists it. The V call is TRBV11-2, the J call TRBJ2-3; the table calls TRBD2, which could not be checked here. The CDR3 is made up of 18 amino acids, end residues included. Germline V gene data show CDR1 as SGHAT and CDR2 as FQNNGV. The CDR3 spells CASSLGVPGLGPTMSSSS.

In its sample, this clonotype is medium-sized. The V call is TRBV6-1, the J call TRBJ2-1; possible D gene TRBD2, 6 bases. The germline CDR1 and CDR2 sequences are MNHNS and SASEGT. V was shortened by 1 base and J by 4 bases, with 14 bases between the two germline ends. The CDR3 has 16 amino acids. CDR3 sequence reads: CASSEEWGGKYNEQFF. DNA of the CDR3: TGTGCCAGCAGTGAAGAATGGGGAGGCAAGTACAATGAGCAGTTCTTC.

On this clonotype itself: Its ends do not fully match the called genes, so a read error is possible. V usage is TRBV27 and J usage is TRBJ2-4, with D perhaps TRBD1 (5 bases). Germline V CDR1 and CDR2: MNHEY, SMNVEV (reference sequence). The CDR3 runs to 13 residues. CDR3 loop: CARGRCAKNTQYF. In DNA, the CDR3 is TGTGCCAGGGGGCGGTGCGCCAAAAACACGCAGTATTTC.

The sample holds many counts of this clonotype. The V and J genes are TRBV14 and TRBJ2-5; D unresolved. The germline V gene has CDR1 SGHDN and CDR2 FVKESK. The CDR3 is 16 residues long. The V and J ends lost 3 bases and 7 bases respectively, with 21 bases between them. In DNA form, the CDR3 reads TGTGCCAGCAGCCAGATTGACACCCCGGGTTGGGTGACCCAGTACTTC. Protein: CASSQIDTPGWVTQYF.

Turning to this clonotype: A junction end diverges from the germline sequence, so it may reflect a read error. The rearrangement joins TRBV10-3 to TRBJ2-1, with a possible D match to TRBD2 (7 bases). The CDR3 is made up of 14 amino acids. Germline CDR1 is ENHRY and CDR2 is SYGVKD. CDR3 in amino acids: CAGRGGGDKDTQYF. CDR3 sequence (DNA): TGTGCGGGCCGCGGGGGCGGCGACAAAGATACCCAGTATTTC.

Worth noting for this clonotype: Its ends do not fully match the called genes, so a read error is possible. The chain joins TRBV27 to TRBJ2-3; D could derive from TRBD1 or TRBD2 (5 bases each). This CDR3 has 17 amino acids. Germline loops: CDR1 MNHEY, CDR2 SMNVEV (reference sequence). In DNA, the CDR3 is TGTGCCAGCAGTCCTGGCCCGGGGCTGTCTGGCACAGACACGCAGTATTTC. Translated: CASSPGPGLSGTDTQYF.

This clonotype was seen ten or more times. The chain uses TRBV10-2 and TRBJ1-1; no definite D call. V lost 6 bases, J lost 1 base, and 9 bases lay in between. CDR1 is WSHSY, CDR2 SAAADI, per germline. The CDR3 length is 13 residues. The CDR3 reads CASRRLTNTEAFF. The CDR3 DNA reads as TGCGCCAGCAGGCGTTTGACGAACACTGAAGCTTTCTTT.

By share, this clonotype counts as medium-sized. The rearrangement links TRBV6-5 to TRBJ2-1, with D perhaps TRBD1 (6 bases). The CDR3 consists of 15 residues. The V gene lost 2 bases and the J gene lost 4 bases, with 12 bases spanning the gap. From germline, CDR1 is MNHEY and CDR2 SVGAGI. The CDR3 spells CASSYRDNYYNEQFF. CDR3 nucleotides: TGTGCCAGCAGTTACCGGGACAACTATTACAATGAGCAGTTCTTC.

As for this clonotype: Its ends do not fully match the called genes, so a read error is possible. The CDR3, as DNA: TGTGCCATCGGGGGAATCGGGGGGCGGGACCAAGATACCCAGTATTTT. This gives the protein CAIGGIGGRDQDTQYF. The chain employs TRBV10-3 and TRBJ2-3; D is possibly TRBD2 (7 bases). This CDR3 is built from 16 residues. The germline gives CDR1 ENHRY, CDR2 SYGVKD.

This clonotype appeared a few times. The chain uses TRBV6-1 and TRBJ2-1, with a weak D call TRBD1 (6 bases). CDR1 is MNHNS, CDR2 SASEGT, per germline. This CDR3 has 14 residues. V was pared by 6 bases and J by 8 bases, with 17 bases between. The CDR3 nucleotides are TGTGCCAGCAGCCGGGCAGGGGCGCGGGATGAGCAGTTCTTC. Protein product: CASSRAGARDEQFF.

The J gene is TRBJ1-2, the V gene TRBV27; D remains unclear. The V end was cut by 5 bases, the J end by 6 bases, with 19 bases between. The CDR3 spans 15 residues. The germline V gene encodes CDR1 MNHEY and CDR2 SMNVEV (reference sequence). CDR3 coding DNA: TGTGCCAGCAGTGTGAGGTTGGGGTTGTGGGATGGCTACACCTTC. This codes for CASSVRLGLWDGYTF.

The V call is TRBV5-1, the J call TRBJ2-3; either TRBD1 or TRBD2 may fit D (6 bases each). Germline V gene data show CDR1 as SGHRS and CDR2 as YFSETQ. The CDR3 length is 14 residues. Trimming pared 2 bases from V and 5 bases from J, leaving 12 bases between. CDR3 bases: TGCGCCAGCAGCTTCGGGGGCTCGGGAGATACGCAGTATTTT. It codes for CASSFGGSGDTQYF.

To note about this clonotype: The conserved phenylalanine or tryptophan is not found at the CDR3 terminus, so this likely reflects a read error. It is unclear where the CDR3 begins or ends on the DNA, so no DNA is shown, and the CDR3 is as TCRdb lists it. The J gene is TRBJ2-1, the V gene TRBV27; the table's D call TRBD1 went unverified against the DNA. With termini counted, the CDR3 has 9 amino acids. CDR1 and CDR2 from the germline V gene are MNHEY and SMNVEV (reference sequence). The CDR3 region is CAKTMGRVP.

The count of this clonotype is one. The junction differs from germline at one of its ends, possibly a read error. The genes are TRBV27 and TRBJ2-3, with D perhaps TRBD1 (6 bases). CDR3 length: 17 residues. Germline V gene lookup returns CDR1 MNHEY and CDR2 SMNVEV (reference sequence). CDR3 DNA sequence: TGTGCCAGCAGCCCCCTGGGACACGCGGCTAGCACAGAGACGCAGTACTTT. Translation: CASSPLGHAASTETQYF.